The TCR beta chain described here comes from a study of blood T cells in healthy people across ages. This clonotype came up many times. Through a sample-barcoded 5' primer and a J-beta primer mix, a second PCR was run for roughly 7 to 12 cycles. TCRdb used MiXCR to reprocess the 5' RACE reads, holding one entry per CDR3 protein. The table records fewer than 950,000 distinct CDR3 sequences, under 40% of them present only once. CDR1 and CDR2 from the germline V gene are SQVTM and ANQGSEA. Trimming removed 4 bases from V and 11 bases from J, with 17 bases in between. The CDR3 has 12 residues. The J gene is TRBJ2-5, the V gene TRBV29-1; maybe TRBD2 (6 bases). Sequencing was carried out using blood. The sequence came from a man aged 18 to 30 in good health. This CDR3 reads CSVGRGIHEQYF. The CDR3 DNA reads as TGCAGCGTTGGGCGGGGTATCCATGAGCAGTACTTC.